This note documents a single TCR beta chain sequence. PCR amplification relied on 60 Vbeta primers (plus 13 Jbeta primers). Assay: immunoSEQ multiplex PCR; the TCRdb copy retains only in-frame clones and omits some. The data contain 150,000 to 200,000 clones, around 75% of them singletons. The data stem from a study of cytomegalovirus exposure and HLA in healthy donors. The sample taken for sequencing was PBMCs. The TCR comes from a woman in her thirties in good health and CMV-seronegative.

This CDR3 reads CASSLFVGREGRGYTF. The CDR3 bases are TGTGCCAGCAGCTTATTTGTGGGGAGAGAGGGTCGAGGCTACACCTTC. The rearrangement joins TRBV7-8 to TRBJ1-2, with D unresolved. The germline V gene has CDR1 SGHVS and CDR2 FQNEAQ. This CDR3 has 16 amino acids. The V gene lost 2 bases and the J gene lost 8 bases, with 21 bases spanning the gap. The full variable domain, with the rest looked up from reference TRBV7-8 and TRBJ1-2, is GAGVSQSPRYKVAKRGQDVALRCDPISGHVSLFWYQQALGQGPEFLTYFQNEAQLDKSGLPSDRFFAERPEGSVSTLKIQRTQQEDSAVYLCASSLFVGREGRGYTFGSGTRLTVV.